This TCR beta chain was recovered during a study of response to subunit inactivated influenza vaccine. Overall study results and limits: The authors suggested that few new T cells are recruited per seasonal influenza vaccination.

Concerning this clonotype itself: Its specificity is not known.

TCRdb re-called the RT-PCR reads with MiXCR, one entry per CDR3 protein. The sample lists some 480,000 distinct CDR3 sequences; approximately 9.9% were seen once. This CDR3 has 16 residues. After removal of 2 bases from V and 0 bases from J, the junction contained 4 bases not matched to a gene. CDR1 LNHDA and CDR2 SQIVND come from the germline V gene (reference sequence). Here the sequenced sample was PBMCs from blood, taken 40 to 50 days after vaccination. The chain is built from TRBV19 and TRBJ2-1; 7 bases are shared with TRBD2. The sequence derives from a man in his forties or fifties who received an inactivated influenza vaccine. CDR3 sequence reads: CASSITAGFSYNEQFF. The CDR3 DNA reads TGTGCCAGTAGTATAACAGCGGGGTTCTCCTACAATGAGCAGTTCTTC.